These T cell receptor beta chains were read from a single sample in a study of regulatory T cells in long-lasting Graves disease. One entry per CDR3 protein results from TCRdb running MiXCR on the multiplex PCR reads. Of fewer than 550,000 distinct CDR3 sequences detected, under 25% appear once; the ten largest clones hold roughly 7.1%. Sequencing used peripheral blood mononuclear cells (PBMCs), obtained when the disease was refractory, from a patient treated with antithyroid drugs. These receptors were obtained from a female donor with Graves disease. Both conserved end residues are part of each CDR3. D genes are given only for firm matches. The size entry is marked missing in some rows and otherwise reads once, few, many or a size class.

TRBV11-3	NA	few	TRBJ2-2	TGTGCCAGCAGCTTATCGGCCGATAGCGCGAACACCGGGGAGCTGTTTTTT	CASSLSADSANTGELFF
TRBV20-1	NA	few	TRBJ1-5	TGCAGTGCTAGCCCCCTGACGACAGGCGGATCGAGCAATCAGCCCCAGCATTTT	CSASPLTTGGSSNQPQHF
TRBV19	NA	few	TRBJ1-5	TGTGCCAGTAAGGGGGGGAGCAATCAGCCCCAGCATTTT	CASKGGSNQPQHF
TRBV7-9	NA	few	TRBJ2-2	TGTGCCAGCAGCTCTCAGACAGGTTACACCGGGGAGCTGTTTTTT	CASSSQTGYTGELFF
TRBV2	NA	many	TRBJ2-7	TGTGCCAGCTCGGTTAGCCGACTGAGCTTCTACGAGCAGTACTTC	CASSVSRLSFYEQYF
TRBV13	TRBD2	many	TRBJ2-2	TGTGCCAGCAGCTGGGGACTAGCGGAAAACACCGGGGAGCTGTTTTTT	CASSWGLAENTGELFF
TRBV10-3	NA	many	TRBJ1-1	TGTGCCATCAGTGACGGCAAACGAGGGGGTGGCACTGAAGCTTTCTTT	CAISDGKRGGGTEAFF
TRBV20-1	TRBD1	NA	TRBJ2-7	TGCAGTGCGCTGGGACAGGATGGCTACGAGCAGTACTTC	CSALGQDGYEQYF
TRBV15	TRBD2	many	TRBJ2-5	TGTGCCACCTCACTAGCGGGAGTTGAGACCCAGTACTTC	CATSLAGVETQYF
TRBV29-1	TRBD1	few	TRBJ1-1	TGCAGCGTACGGCCAGGGGGCCGTGTGGGCACTGAAGCTTTCTTT	CSVRPGGRVGTEAFF
TRBV6-2/TRBV6-3	NA	NA	TRBJ2-1	TGTGCCAGCAGTTACTCGAAGCAGGGTCGTAGCTCCTACAATGAGCAGTTCTTC	CASSYSKQGRSSYNEQFF
TRBV12-3/TRBV12-4	NA	many	TRBJ1-2	TGTGCCAGCAGTTTAGCGCGTGCGGGGAGCTATGGCTACACCTTC	CASSLARAGSYGYTF
TRBV5-5	TRBD1	few	TRBJ1-2	TGTGCCAGCAGCCGTCCAGTCTCGGGACAGCAGAATGGCTACACCTTC	CASSRPVSGQQNGYTF
TRBV19	NA	NA	TRBJ2-7	TGTGCCAGTAGGCCATCCGGGACCGTCTCCTACGAGCAGTACTTC	CASRPSGTVSYEQYF
TRBV7-2	NA	few	TRBJ1-2	TGTGCCAGCAGGCTAGACTTCTGGGGCGGCTACACCTTC	CASRLDFWGGYTF
TRBV3-1	TRBD1	NA	TRBJ1-1	TGTGCCAGCAGCCGGGACAGCTATCCCACTGAAGCTTTCTTT	CASSRDSYPTEAFF
TRBV2	TRBD1	many	TRBJ2-7	TGTGCCAGCAATCCCCCGGGACAGGGGACCCACTACGAGCAGTACTTC	CASNPPGQGTHYEQYF
TRBV6-1	NA	many	TRBJ1-6	TGTGCCAGCAGTGAAAGCAGGGTTGGATCACCCCTCCACTTT	CASSESRVGSPLHF
TRBV6-1	NA	many	TRBJ1-1	TGTGCCAGCAAAAGGACCAGGAGTCAGGAAGCTTTCTTT	CASKRTRSQEAFF
TRBV6-1	NA	many	TRBJ2-5	TGTGCCAGCAACACCATAGGGACCGCCCGAGAGACCCAGTACTTC	CASNTIGTARETQYF
TRBV24-1	NA	few	TRBJ1-1	TGTGCCACCAGTGACGCAACTACAGGGAACACTGAAGCTTTCTTT	CATSDATTGNTEAFF
TRBV20-1	TRBD1	few	TRBJ2-7	TGCAGTGCTAGAGATGACAGGGAAACCTACGAGCAGTACTTC	CSARDDRETYEQYF
TRBV5-6	NA	few	TRBJ1-3	TGTGCCAGCAGCATAGCGAGAAACACCATATATTTT	CASSIARNTIYF
TRBV7-9	NA	NA	TRBJ2-1	TGTGCCAGCAGCTTAGAGGGCCTCCGAGGTGAGCAGTTCTTC	CASSLEGLRGEQFF
TRBV10-3	NA	many	TRBJ1-2	TGTGCCATCAGTGAGTCGGGGGGACGTTCCAACTATGGCTACACCTTC	CAISESGGRSNYGYTF
TRBV20-1	NA	many	TRBJ2-7	TGCAGTGCTACTAGGGCAGGGTTACACGAGCAGTACTTC	CSATRAGLHEQYF
TRBV19	NA	NA	TRBJ2-7	TGTGCCAGTAGTACCTACGAGGGGCCCTACGAGCAGTACTTC	CASSTYEGPYEQYF
TRBV28	TRBD1	many	TRBJ2-7	TGTGCCAGCAGCAACTACTGGGACAGGGACAGAAATATCCACGAGCAGTACTTC	CASSNYWDRDRNIHEQYF
TRBV10-3	NA	few	TRBJ2-5	TGTGCCACCCAGAATGCGGGACAAAAAGAGACCCAGTACTTC	CATQNAGQKETQYF
TRBV15	NA	NA	TRBJ1-1	TGTGCCACCAGAGCCATGAGGGGGGGCACTGAAGCTTTCTTT	CATRAMRGGTEAFF
TRBV2	NA	many	TRBJ2-6	TGTGCCAGCAACGTTCACAAGACAGGTCTTCGCGCCTCTGGGGCCAACGTCCTGACTTTC	CASNVHKTGLRASGANVLTF
TRBV6-2/TRBV6-3	TRBD1	NA	TRBJ1-5	TGTGCCAGCAGTTACAATAGCCGGGACAGGGGGAATCAGCCCCAGCATTTT	CASSYNSRDRGNQPQHF
TRBV12-3/TRBV12-4	TRBD2	few	TRBJ2-1	TGTGCCAGCAGTGGGGGGATGGGACTAGCGGGAGATGAGCAGTTCTTC	CASSGGMGLAGDEQFF
TRBV4-1	NA	NA	TRBJ1-1	TGCGCCAGCAGCCGAGCCCGCCCGCAGGGAGGGGGGACTGAAGCTTTCTTT	CASSRARPQGGGTEAFF
TRBV28	NA	many	TRBJ2-5	TGTGCCAGCAGCCCCCCCCGGACAATACCGCAAGAGACCCAGTACTTC	CASSPPRTIPQETQYF
TRBV28	TRBD1	many	TRBJ2-7	TGTGCCAGCAGACAGGGGGCCCACGAGCAGTACTTC	CASRQGAHEQYF
TRBV14	NA	NA	TRBJ2-7	TGTGCCAGCAGCCAAGCAGCAGCCTACGAGCAGTACTTC	CASSQAAAYEQYF
TRBV12-3/TRBV12-4	TRBD1	NA	TRBJ1-1	TGTGCCAGCCAAGAACCCGGGACAGGGGGAAGAACTGAAGCTTTCTTT	CASQEPGTGGRTEAFF
TRBV7-2	NA	many	TRBJ2-5	TGTGCCAGCAGCTCCAATGGGGCCCAGTACTTC	CASSSNGAQYF
TRBV5-6	TRBD1	many	TRBJ2-2	TGTGCCAGCAGCGGACGGGACAGGGTCACCGGGGAGCTGTTTTTT	CASSGRDRVTGELFF
TRBV19	NA	NA	TRBJ2-2	TGTGCCAGTAGTATAAATAACAGACCTACCGGGGAGCTGTTTTTT	CASSINNRPTGELFF
TRBV6-1	TRBD1	NA	TRBJ1-3	TGTGCCAGCAGTCGGCAGGGGGTGGCGAGGTCTGGAAACACCATATATTTT	CASSRQGVARSGNTIYF
TRBV30	NA	NA	TRBJ1-6	TGTGCCTGGACTCCCCCGACTTCCTGGGTCTCACCCCTCCACTTT	CAWTPPTSWVSPLHF
TRBV3-1	NA	NA	TRBJ2-2	TGTGCCAGCAGCCAAGAGTGGACTTACACCGGGGAGCTGTTTTTT	CASSQEWTYTGELFF
TRBV7-2	NA	few	TRBJ2-2	TGTGCCAGCAGCTTAGGGTCGGGGGTCCGGCGGGAGCTGTTTTTT	CASSLGSGVRRELFF
TRBV28	NA	many	TRBJ1-2	TGTGCCAGCAGTCCCGGGCCGCGTAAGAAGCCAGGCAACGGCTACACCTTC	CASSPGPRKKPGNGYTF
TRBV5-1	TRBD1	few	TRBJ1-1	TGCGCCAGCAGCCGAGGACAGGGCCGAGGTGTCACTGAAGCTTTCTTT	CASSRGQGRGVTEAFF
TRBV19	NA	few	TRBJ1-5	TGTGCCACCGGGACCCTTAGCAATCAGCCCCAGCATTTT	CATGTLSNQPQHF
TRBV29-1	NA	many	TRBJ1-1	TGCAGCGTCGCCCGCCAGAACACTGAAGCTTTCTTT	CSVARQNTEAFF
TRBV20-1	NA	NA	TRBJ1-2	TGCAGTGCTAGAGATCCTTTGGGAGCGCGAGGTGGCTACACCTTC	CSARDPLGARGGYTF
TRBV7-9	TRBD1	few	TRBJ1-4	TGTGCCAGCAGCCGTCCCGGGACAGAGGCCCTTAATGAAAAACTGTTTTTT	CASSRPGTEALNEKLFF
TRBV12-3/TRBV12-4	TRBD1	many	TRBJ1-2	TGTGCCAGCAGTGAACAGGGGCTCTATGGCTACACCTTC	CASSEQGLYGYTF
TRBV7-8	TRBD1	NA	TRBJ1-1	TGTGCCAGCAGCAAAAAGGGGGCTCACACTGAAGCTTTCTTT	CASSKKGAHTEAFF
TRBV27	NA	many	TRBJ1-1	TGTGCCAGCAGCGTGGACCTGAACACTGAAGCTTTCTTT	CASSVDLNTEAFF
TRBV6-2/TRBV6-3	NA	NA	TRBJ1-4	TGTGCCAGCAGTTACTCGAGACAGCCGTATGAAAAACTGTTTTTT	CASSYSRQPYEKLFF
TRBV20-1	NA	NA	TRBJ2-7	TGCAGTGCTAGAGACCCCGGAACCGACGAGCAGTACTTC	CSARDPGTDEQYF
TRBV7-9	NA	NA	TRBJ1-1	TGTGCCACCGTGGGGGGGTCGGGAGCTTTCTTT	CATVGGSGAFF
TRBV7-2	NA	many	TRBJ2-5	TGTGCCAGCAGCTTGAGAGGGTATGGAGAGACCCAGTACTTC	CASSLRGYGETQYF